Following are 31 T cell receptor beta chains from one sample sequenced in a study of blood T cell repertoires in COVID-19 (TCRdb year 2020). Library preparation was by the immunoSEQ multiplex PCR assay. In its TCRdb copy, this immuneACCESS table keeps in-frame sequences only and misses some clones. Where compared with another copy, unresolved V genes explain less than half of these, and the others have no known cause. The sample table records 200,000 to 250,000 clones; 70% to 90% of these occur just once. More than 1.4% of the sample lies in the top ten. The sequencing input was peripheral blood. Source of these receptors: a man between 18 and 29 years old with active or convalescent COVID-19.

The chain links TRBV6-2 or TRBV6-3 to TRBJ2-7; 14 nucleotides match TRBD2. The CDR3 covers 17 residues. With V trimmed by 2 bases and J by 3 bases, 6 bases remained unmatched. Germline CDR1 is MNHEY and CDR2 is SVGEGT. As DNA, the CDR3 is TGTGCCAGCAGTTACGAATCGGGACTAGCGGGAGACTACGAGCAGTACTTC. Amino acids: CASSYESGLAGDYEQYF.

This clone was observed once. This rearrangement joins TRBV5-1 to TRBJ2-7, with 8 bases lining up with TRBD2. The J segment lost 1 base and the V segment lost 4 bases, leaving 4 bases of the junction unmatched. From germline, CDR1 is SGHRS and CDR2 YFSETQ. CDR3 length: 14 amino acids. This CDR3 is CASSRSGESYEQYF. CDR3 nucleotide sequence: TGCGCCAGCAGCCGTAGCGGGGAATCCTACGAGCAGTACTTC.

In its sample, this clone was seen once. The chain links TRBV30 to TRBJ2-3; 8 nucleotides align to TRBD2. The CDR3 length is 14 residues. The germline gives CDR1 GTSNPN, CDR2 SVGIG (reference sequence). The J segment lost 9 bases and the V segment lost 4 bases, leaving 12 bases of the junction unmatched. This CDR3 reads CAWTGDFSGITQYF. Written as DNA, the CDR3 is TGTGCCTGGACGGGTGATTTTAGCGGGATCACGCAGTATTTT.

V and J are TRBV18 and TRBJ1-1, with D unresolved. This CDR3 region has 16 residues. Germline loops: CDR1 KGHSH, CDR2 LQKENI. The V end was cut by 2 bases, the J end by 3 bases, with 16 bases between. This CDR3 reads CASSPSRSPGDTEAFF. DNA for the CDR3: TGTGCCAGCTCACCATCCCGATCTCCCGGGGACACTGAAGCTTTCTTT.

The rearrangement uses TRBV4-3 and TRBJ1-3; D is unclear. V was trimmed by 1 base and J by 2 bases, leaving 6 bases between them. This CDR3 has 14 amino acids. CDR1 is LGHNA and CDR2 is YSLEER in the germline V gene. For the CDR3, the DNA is TGCGCCAGCAGCCAAGGCCCGGCTGGAAACACCATATATTTT. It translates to CASSQGPAGNTIYF.

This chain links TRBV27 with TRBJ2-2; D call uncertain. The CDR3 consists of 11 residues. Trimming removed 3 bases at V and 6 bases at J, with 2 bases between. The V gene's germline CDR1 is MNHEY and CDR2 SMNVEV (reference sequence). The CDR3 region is CASSFAGELFF. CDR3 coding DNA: TGTGCCAGCAGTTTCGCCGGGGAGCTGTTTTTT.

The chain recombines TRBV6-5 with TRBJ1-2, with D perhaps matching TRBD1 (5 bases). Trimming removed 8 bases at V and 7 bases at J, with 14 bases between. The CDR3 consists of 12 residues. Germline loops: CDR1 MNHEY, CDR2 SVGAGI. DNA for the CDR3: TGTGCCAGCGGAAGGGGCGGTACTGGCTACACCTTC. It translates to CASGRGGTGYTF.

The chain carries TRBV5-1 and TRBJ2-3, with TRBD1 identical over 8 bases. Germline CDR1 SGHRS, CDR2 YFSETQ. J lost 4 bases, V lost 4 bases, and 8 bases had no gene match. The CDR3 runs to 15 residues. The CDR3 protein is CASSLDRVGSDTQYF. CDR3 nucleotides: TGCGCCAGCAGCCTGGACAGGGTTGGATCAGATACGCAGTATTTT. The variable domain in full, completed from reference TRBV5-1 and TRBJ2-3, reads KAGVTQTPRYLIKTRGQQVTLSCSPISGHRSVSWYQQTPGQGLQFLFEYFSETQRNKGNFPGRFSGRQFSNSRSEMNVSTLELGDSALYLCASSLDRVGSDTQYFGPGTRLTVL.

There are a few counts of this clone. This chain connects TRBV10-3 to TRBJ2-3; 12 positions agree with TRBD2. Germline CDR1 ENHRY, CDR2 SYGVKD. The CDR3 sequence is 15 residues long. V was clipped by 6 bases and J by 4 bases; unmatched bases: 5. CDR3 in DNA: TGTGCCATCAGACGGACTAGCGGGACTTCAGATACGCAGTATTTT. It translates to CAIRRTSGTSDTQYF.

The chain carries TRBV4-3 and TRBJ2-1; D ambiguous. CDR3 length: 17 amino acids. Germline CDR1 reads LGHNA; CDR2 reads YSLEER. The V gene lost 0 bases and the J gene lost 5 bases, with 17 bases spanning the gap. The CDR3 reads CASSQDSGLEVNNEQFF. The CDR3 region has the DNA TGCGCCAGCAGCCAAGATTCTGGGTTAGAGGTTAACAATGAGCAGTTCTTC.

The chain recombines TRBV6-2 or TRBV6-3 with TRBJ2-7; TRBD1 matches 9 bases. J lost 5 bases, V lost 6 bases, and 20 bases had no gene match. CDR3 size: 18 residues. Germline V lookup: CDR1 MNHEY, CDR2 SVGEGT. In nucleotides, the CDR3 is TGTGCCAGCAGCCCTTTCCCTATCGGGACAGGGTACCACCACGAGCAGTACTTC. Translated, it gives CASSPFPIGTGYHHEQYF.

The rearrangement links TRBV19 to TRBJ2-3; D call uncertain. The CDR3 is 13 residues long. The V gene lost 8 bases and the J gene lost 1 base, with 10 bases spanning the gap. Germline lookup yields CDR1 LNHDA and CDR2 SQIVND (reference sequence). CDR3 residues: CASVYAGTDTQYF. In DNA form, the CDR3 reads TGTGCCAGTGTCTATGCTGGCACAGATACGCAGTATTTT.

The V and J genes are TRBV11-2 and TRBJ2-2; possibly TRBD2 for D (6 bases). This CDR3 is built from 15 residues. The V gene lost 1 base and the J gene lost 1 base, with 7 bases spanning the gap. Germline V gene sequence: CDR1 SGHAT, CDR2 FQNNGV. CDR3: CASSLVGGNTGELFF. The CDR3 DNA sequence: TGTGCCAGCAGCTTAGTGGGGGGGAACACCGGGGAGCTGTTTTTT.

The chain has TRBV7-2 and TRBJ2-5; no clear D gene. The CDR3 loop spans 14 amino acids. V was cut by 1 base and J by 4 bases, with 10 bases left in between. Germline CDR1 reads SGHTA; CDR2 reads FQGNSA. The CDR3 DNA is TGTGCCAGCAGCTTAGGTCGGGTGTCAGAGACCCAGTACTTC. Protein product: CASSLGRVSETQYF. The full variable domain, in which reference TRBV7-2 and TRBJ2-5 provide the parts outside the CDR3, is GAGVSQSPSNKVTEKGKDVELRCDPISGHTALYWYRQSLGQGLEFLIYFQGNSAPDKSGLPSDRFSAERTGGSVSTLTIQRTQQEDSAVYLCASSLGRVSETQYFGPGTRLLVL.

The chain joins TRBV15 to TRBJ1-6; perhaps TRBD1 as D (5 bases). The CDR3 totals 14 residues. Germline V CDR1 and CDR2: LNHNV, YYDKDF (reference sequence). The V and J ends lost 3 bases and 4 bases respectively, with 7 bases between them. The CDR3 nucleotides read TGTGCCACCAGCAGGGACACTTATAATTCACCCCTCCACTTT. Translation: CATSRDTYNSPLHF.

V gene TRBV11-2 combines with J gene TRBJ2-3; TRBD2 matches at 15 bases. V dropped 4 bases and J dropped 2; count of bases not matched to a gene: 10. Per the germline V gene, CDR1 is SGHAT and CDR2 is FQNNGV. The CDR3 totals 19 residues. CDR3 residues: CASSWTSGRAGFITDTQYF. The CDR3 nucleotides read TGTGCCAGCAGCTGGACTAGCGGGAGGGCCGGGTTTATCACAGATACGCAGTATTTT.

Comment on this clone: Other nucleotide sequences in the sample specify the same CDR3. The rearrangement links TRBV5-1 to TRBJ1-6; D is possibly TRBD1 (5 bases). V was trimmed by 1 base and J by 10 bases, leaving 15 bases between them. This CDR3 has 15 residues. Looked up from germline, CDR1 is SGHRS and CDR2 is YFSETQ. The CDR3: CASSLKGQGGSPLHF. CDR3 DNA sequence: TGCGCCAGCAGCTTGAAGGGTCAGGGTGGCTCACCCCTCCACTTT.

CDR3 DNA: TGTGCTAGTGGTCCGCCCTACAGCGGGAGCTCCTACGAGCAGTACTTC. It encodes CASGPPYSGSSYEQYF. This chain connects TRBV12-5 to TRBJ2-7; 8 bases are shared with TRBD2. The CDR3 totals 16 residues. CDR1 and CDR2 from the germline V gene are LGHNT and FRNRAP. With V trimmed by 5 bases and J by 0 bases, 9 bases remained unmatched.

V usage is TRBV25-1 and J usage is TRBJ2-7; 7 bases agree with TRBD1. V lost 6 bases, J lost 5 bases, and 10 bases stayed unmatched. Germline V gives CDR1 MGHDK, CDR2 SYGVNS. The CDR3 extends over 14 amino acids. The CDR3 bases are TGTGCCAGCAGCACGGGACAGTGGGGCAACGAGCAGTACTTC. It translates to CASSTGQWGNEQYF.

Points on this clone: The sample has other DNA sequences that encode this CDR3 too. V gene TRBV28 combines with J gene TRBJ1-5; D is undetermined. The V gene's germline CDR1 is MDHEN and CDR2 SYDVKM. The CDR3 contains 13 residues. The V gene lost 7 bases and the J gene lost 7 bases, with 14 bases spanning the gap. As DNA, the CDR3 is TGTGCCAGCAATTTCCTGGGCGGGCAGCCCCAGCATTTT. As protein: CASNFLGGQPQHF.

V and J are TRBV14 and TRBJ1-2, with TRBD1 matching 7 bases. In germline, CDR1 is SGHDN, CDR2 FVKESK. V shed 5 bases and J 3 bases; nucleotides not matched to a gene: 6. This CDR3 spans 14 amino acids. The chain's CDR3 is CASSLLTGDYGYTF. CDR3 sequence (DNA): TGTGCCAGCAGCTTACTCACAGGGGACTATGGCTACACCTTC.

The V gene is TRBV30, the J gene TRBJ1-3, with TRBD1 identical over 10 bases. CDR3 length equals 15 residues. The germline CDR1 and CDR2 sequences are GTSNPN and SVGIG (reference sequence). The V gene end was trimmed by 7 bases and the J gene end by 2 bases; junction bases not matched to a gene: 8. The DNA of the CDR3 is TGTGCCTCGACAGGGGGCATCGGTCCTGGAAACACCATATATTTT. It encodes CASTGGIGPGNTIYF.

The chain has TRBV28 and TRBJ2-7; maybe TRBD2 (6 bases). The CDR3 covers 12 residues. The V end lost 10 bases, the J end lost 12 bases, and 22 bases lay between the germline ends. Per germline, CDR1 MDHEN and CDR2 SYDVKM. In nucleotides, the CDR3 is TGTGCCACCCAGCAGGGTGGGGAGGTAGGGTACTTC. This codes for CATQQGGEVGYF.

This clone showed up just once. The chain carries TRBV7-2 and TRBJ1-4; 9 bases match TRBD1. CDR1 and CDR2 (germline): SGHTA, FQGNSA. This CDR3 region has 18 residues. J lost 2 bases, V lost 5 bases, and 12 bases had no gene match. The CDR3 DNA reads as TGTGCCAGCAGCCCCCGAAATTGGGACAGGGCGACTAATGAAAAACTGTTTTTT. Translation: CASSPRNWDRATNEKLFF.

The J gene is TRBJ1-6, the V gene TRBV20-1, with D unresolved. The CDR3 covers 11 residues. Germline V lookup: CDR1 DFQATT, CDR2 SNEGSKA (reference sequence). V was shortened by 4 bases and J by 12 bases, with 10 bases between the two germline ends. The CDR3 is CSATPRGPLHF. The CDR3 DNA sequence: TGCAGTGCTACCCCCCGCGGACCCCTCCACTTT.

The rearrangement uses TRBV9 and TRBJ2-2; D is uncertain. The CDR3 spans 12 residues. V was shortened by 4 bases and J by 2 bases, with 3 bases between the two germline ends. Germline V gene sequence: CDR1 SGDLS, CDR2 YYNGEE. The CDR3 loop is CASSLNTGELFF. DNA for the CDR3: TGTGCCAGCAGCCTAAACACCGGGGAGCTGTTTTTT.

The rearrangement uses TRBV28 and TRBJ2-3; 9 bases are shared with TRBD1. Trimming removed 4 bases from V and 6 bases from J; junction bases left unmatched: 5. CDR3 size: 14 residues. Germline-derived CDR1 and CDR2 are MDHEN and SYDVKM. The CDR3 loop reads CASSSGQGRDTQYF. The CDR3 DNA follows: TGTGCCAGCAGTTCAGGACAGGGGCGGGATACGCAGTATTTT.

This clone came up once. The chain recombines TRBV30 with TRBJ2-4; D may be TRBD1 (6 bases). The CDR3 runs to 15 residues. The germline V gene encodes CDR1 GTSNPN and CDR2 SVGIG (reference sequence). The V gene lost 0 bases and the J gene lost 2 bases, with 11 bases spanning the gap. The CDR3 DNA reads TGTGCCTGGAGTGTTGGGGGACATCCCAAAAACATTCAGTACTTC. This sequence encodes CAWSVGGHPKNIQYF. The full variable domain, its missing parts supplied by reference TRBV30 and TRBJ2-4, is SQTIHQWPATLVQPVGSPLSLECTVEGTSNPNLYWYRQAAGRGLQLLFYSVGIGQISSEVPQNLSASRPQDRQFILSSKKLLLSDSGFYLCAWSVGGHPKNIQYFGAGTRLSVL.

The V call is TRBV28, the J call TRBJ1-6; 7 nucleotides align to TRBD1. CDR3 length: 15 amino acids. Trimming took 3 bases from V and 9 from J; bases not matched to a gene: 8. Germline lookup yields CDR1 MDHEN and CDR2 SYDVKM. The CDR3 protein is CASSLGQILVSPLHF. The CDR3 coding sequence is TGTGCCAGCAGTTTGGGACAGATTTTAGTTTCACCCCTCCACTTT.

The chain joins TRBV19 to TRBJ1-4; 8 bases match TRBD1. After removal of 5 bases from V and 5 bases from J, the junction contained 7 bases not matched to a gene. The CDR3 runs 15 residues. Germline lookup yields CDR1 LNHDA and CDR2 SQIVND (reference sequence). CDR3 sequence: CASSVYRGINEKLFF. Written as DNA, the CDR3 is TGTGCCAGTAGTGTATACAGGGGGATAAATGAAAAACTGTTTTTT.

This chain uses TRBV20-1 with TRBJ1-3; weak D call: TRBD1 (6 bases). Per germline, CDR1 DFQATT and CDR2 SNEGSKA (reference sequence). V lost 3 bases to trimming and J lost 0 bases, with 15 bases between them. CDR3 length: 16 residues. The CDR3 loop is CSASVDSRVSGNTIYF. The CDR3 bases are TGCAGTGCTAGTGTGGACAGCCGCGTCTCTGGAAACACCATATATTTT.